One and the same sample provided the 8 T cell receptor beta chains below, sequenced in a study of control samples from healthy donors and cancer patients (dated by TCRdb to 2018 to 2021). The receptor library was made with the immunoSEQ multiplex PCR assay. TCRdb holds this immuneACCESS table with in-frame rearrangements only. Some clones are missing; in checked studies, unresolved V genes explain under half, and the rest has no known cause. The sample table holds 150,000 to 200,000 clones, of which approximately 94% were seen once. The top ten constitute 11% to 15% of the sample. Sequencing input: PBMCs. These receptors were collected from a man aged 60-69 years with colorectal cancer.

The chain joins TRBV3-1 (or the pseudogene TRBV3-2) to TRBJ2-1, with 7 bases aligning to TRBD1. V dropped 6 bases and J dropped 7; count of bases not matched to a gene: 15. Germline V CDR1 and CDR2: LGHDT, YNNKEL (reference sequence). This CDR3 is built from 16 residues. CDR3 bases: TGTGCCAGCAGTCAACAGGGGTCTGTTTTAGGGAATGAGCAGTTCTTC. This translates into CASSQQGSVLGNEQFF.

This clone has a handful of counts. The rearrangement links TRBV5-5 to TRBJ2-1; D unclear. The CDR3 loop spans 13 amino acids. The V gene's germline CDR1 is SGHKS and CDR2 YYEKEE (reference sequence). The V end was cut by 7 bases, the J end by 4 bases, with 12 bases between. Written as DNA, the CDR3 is TGTGCCAGCTTCTTACCCCAATACAATGAGCAGTTCTTC. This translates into CASFLPQYNEQFF.

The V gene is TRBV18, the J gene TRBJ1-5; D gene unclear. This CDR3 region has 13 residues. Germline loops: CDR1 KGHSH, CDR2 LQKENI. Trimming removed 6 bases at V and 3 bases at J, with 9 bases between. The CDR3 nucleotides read TGTGCCAGCTCGGATGAGTCCAATCAGCCCCAGCATTTT. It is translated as CASSDESNQPQHF.

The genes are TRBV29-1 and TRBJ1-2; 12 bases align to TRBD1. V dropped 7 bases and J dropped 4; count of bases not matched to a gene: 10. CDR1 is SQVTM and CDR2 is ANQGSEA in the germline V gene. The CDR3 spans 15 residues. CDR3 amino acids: CSAGDRGLVGYGYTF. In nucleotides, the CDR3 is TGCAGCGCCGGGGACAGGGGGCTAGTTGGCTATGGCTACACCTTC. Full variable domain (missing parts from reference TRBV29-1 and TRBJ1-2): SAVISQKPSRDICQRGTSLTIQCQVDSQVTMMFWYRQQPGQSLTLIATANQGSEATYESGFVIDKFPISRPNLTFSTLTVSNMSPEDSSIYLCSAGDRGLVGYGYTFGSGTRLTVV.

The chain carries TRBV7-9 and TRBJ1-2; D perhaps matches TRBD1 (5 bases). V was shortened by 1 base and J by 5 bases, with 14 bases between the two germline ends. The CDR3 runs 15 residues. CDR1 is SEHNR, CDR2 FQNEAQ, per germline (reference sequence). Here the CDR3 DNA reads TGTGCCAGCAGCTTAGACCAGGGTTTACCGTATGGCTACACCTTC. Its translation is CASSLDQGLPYGYTF.

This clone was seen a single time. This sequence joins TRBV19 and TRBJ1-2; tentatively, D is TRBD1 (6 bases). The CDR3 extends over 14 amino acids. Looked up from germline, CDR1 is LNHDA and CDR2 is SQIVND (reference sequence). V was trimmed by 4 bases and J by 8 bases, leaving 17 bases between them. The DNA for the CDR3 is TGTGCCAGTAGTACCCGGGACAAAGTTGGCGGCTACACCTTC. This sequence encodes CASSTRDKVGGYTF.

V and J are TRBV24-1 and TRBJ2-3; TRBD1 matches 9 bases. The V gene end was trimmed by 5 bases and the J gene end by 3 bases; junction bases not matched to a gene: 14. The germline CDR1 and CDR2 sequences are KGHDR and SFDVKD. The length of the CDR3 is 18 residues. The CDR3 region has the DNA TGTGCCACCAGTGGAGGACAGGGGAAGGGTTCGTTGACAGATACGCAGTATTTT. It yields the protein CATSGGQGKGSLTDTQYF.

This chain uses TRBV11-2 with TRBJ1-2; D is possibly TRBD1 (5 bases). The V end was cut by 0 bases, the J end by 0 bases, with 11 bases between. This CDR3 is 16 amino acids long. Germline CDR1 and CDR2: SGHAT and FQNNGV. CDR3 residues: CASSLEAGLANYGYTF. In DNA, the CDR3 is TGTGCCAGCAGCTTAGAGGCGGGGCTCGCTAACTATGGCTACACCTTC.